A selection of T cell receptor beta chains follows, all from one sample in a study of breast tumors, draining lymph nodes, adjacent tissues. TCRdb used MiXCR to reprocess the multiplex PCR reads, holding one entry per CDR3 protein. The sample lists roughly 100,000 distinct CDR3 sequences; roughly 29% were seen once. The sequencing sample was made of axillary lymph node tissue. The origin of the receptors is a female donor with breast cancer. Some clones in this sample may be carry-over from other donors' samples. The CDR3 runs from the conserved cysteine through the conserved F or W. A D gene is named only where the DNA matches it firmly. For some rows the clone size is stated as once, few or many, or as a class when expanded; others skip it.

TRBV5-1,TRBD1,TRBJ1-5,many,CASLPVVTGGFDRSNQPQHF,TGCGCCAGCTTACCAGTCGTTACAGGGGGCTTTGATCGTAGCAATCAGCCCCAGCATTTT
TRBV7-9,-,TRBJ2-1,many,CASSLAGGTYNEQFF,TGTGCCAGCAGCTTAGCCGGAGGGACCTACAATGAGCAGTTCTTC
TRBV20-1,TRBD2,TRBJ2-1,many,CSARPKPGLAWYEQFF,TGCAGTGCTAGGCCCAAACCGGGACTAGCTTGGTATGAGCAGTTCTTC
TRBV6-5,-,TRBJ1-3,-,CASSYSYPGNTTYF,TGTGCCAGCAGTTACTCGTACCCTGGAAACACCACATATTTT
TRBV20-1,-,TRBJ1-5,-,CSVLGHSNQPQHF,TGCAGTGTCCTAGGGCATAGCAATCAGCCCCAGCATTTT
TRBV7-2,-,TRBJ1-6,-,CASSSTGPYSPLHF,TGTGCCAGCAGCTCGACGGGACCCTATTCACCCCTCCACTTT
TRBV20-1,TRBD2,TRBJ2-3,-,CSARDPAGFTDTQYF,TGCAGTGCTAGAGATCCAGCGGGGTTCACAGATACGCAGTATTTT
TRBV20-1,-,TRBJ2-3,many,CSARDIFGQGGTDTQYF,TGCAGTGCTAGAGATATTTTTGGTCAAGGGGGCACAGATACGCAGTATTTT
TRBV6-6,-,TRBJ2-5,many,CASSHRAGAGETQYF,TGTGCCAGCAGTCACCGGGCAGGGGCAGGAGAGACCCAGTACTTC
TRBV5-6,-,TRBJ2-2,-,CASSWSGELFF,TGTGCCAGCAGCTGGTCGGGGGAGCTGTTTTTT
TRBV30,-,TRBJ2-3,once,CAWSVLGPDTQYF,TGTGCCTGGAGTGTACTCGGCCCAGATACGCAGTATTTT
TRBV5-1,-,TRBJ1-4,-,CARGLAGTNEKLFF,TGCGCCAGGGGACTAGCGGGCACCAATGAAAAACTGTTTTTT
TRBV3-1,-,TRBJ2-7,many,CASSLTGPLSEQYF,TGTGCCAGCAGCCTTACGGGACCCCTAAGCGAGCAGTACTTC
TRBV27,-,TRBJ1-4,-,CASSLQGLTNEKLFF,TGTGCCAGCAGTCTTCAGGGACTTACTAATGAAAAACTGTTTTTT
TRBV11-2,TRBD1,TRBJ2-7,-,CASSPGQGRREQYF,TGTGCCAGCAGCCCGGGACAGGGAAGGAGGGAGCAGTACTTC
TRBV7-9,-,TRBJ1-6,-,CASSLTLTVNNSPLHF,TGTGCCAGCAGCTTAACCCTGACAGTAAATAATTCACCCCTCCACTTT
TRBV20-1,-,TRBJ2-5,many,CSAARTTIQETQYF,TGCAGTGCGGCCCGGACAACGATTCAAGAGACCCAGTACTTC
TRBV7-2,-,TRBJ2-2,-,CASSRTNPGELLF,TGTGCCAGCAGCCGGACAAACCCCGGGGAGCTGCTTTTT
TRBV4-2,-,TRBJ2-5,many,CASSQALYQETQYF,TGTGCCAGCAGCCAAGCGCTATACCAAGAGACCCAGTACTTC
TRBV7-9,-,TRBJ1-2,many,CASSLVGEGGYTF,TGTGCCAGCAGCTTAGTGGGAGAGGGTGGCTACACCTTC